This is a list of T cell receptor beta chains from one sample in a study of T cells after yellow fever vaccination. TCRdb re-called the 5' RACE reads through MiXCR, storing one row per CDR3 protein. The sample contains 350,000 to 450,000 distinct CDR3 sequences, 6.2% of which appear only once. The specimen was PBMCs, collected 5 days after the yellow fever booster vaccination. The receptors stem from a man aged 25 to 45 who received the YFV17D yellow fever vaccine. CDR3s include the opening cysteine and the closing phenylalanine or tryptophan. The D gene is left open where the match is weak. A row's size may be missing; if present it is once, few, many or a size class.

cdr3_nt: TGCGCCAGCAGCTTGGTGGGCAAAAGGAATGAGCAGTTCTTC
cdr3_aa: CASSLVGKRNEQFF
clone_size: NA
v_call: TRBV5-1
d_call: NA
j_call: TRBJ2-1

cdr3_nt: TGTGCCAGCAGTTCCCAACTAGCGGGAGGGGGGTACCAAGAGACCCAGTACTTC
cdr3_aa: CASSSQLAGGGYQETQYF
clone_size: many
v_call: TRBV28
d_call: TRBD2
j_call: TRBJ2-5

cdr3_nt: TGTGCCAGCAGTTTGACAGGTAGTTTAACTGAAGCTTTCTTT
cdr3_aa: CASSLTGSLTEAFF
clone_size: few
v_call: TRBV12-3/TRBV12-4
d_call: NA
j_call: TRBJ1-1

cdr3_nt: TGTGCCAGCAGCCCCGACGGGACTCAGCCCCAGCATTTT
cdr3_aa: CASSPDGTQPQHF
clone_size: many
v_call: TRBV11-2
d_call: NA
j_call: TRBJ1-5

cdr3_nt: TGTGCCAGCAGTTATCTTGACAGGGGTCCTGAGGGATCCTACTTCTACGAGCAGTACTTC
cdr3_aa: CASSYLDRGPEGSYFYEQYF
clone_size: NA
v_call: TRBV6-2/TRBV6-3
d_call: TRBD1
j_call: TRBJ2-7

cdr3_nt: TGTGCCAGCAGCCAGCGGACAGGCTACGAGCAGTACTTC
cdr3_aa: CASSQRTGYEQYF
clone_size: many
v_call: TRBV4-3
d_call: TRBD1
j_call: TRBJ2-7

cdr3_nt: TGTGCCAGTAGAGAGGGATTAGGGGAAAAACTGTTTTTT
cdr3_aa: CASREGLGEKLFF
clone_size: NA
v_call: TRBV7-8
d_call: NA
j_call: TRBJ1-4

cdr3_nt: TGCGCCAGCAGCCGGACTAGCGCGCAAGAGACCCAGTACTTC
cdr3_aa: CASSRTSAQETQYF
clone_size: few
v_call: TRBV5-1
d_call: TRBD2
j_call: TRBJ2-5

cdr3_nt: TGTGCCCCCCCAGGGGGGAGCTCTGGGGCCAACGTCCTGACTTTC
cdr3_aa: CAPPGGSSGANVLTF
clone_size: NA
v_call: TRBV5-4
d_call: NA
j_call: TRBJ2-6

cdr3_nt: TGTGCCAGCACCTCTGACAACTACGAGCAGTACTTC
cdr3_aa: CASTSDNYEQYF
clone_size: many
v_call: TRBV2
d_call: NA
j_call: TRBJ2-7

cdr3_nt: TGTGCCAGCAGCTCATTTACGGAGGACAGGGTTCAAACGCAGTATTTT
cdr3_aa: CASSSFTEDRVQTQYF
clone_size: many
v_call: TRBV7-2
d_call: TRBD1
j_call: TRBJ2-3

cdr3_nt: TGTGCCAGCAGCCGGGAGCGCGACGATACGCAGTATTTT
cdr3_aa: CASSRERDDTQYF
clone_size: NA
v_call: TRBV7-2
d_call: NA
j_call: TRBJ2-3

cdr3_nt: TGCAGTGCTTTAAGCGGAGACCTCAAGACCCAGTACTTC
cdr3_aa: CSALSGDLKTQYF
clone_size: few
v_call: TRBV20-1
d_call: NA
j_call: TRBJ2-5

cdr3_nt: TGCAGTGCTAGAAGGAGGACTAGCGGGACCCACGAGCAGTACTTC
cdr3_aa: CSARRRTSGTHEQYF
clone_size: NA
v_call: TRBV20-1
d_call: TRBD2
j_call: TRBJ2-7

cdr3_nt: TGTGCCAGCAGCCAAGAAAGTTTAGGGGTTACTGAAGCTTTCTTT
cdr3_aa: CASSQESLGVTEAFF
clone_size: NA
v_call: TRBV3-1
d_call: NA
j_call: TRBJ1-1

cdr3_nt: TGTGCCAGCAGCTTAGATAGGATCTTTACTAGCACAGATACGCAGTATTTT
cdr3_aa: CASSLDRIFTSTDTQYF
clone_size: many
v_call: TRBV11-2
d_call: NA
j_call: TRBJ2-3

cdr3_nt: TGCAGCGTTGATACCGGGTACCAAGAGACCCAGTACTTC
cdr3_aa: CSVDTGYQETQYF
clone_size: many
v_call: TRBV29-1
d_call: NA
j_call: TRBJ2-5

cdr3_nt: TGCAGTGCTAAGCCGGCCGGGACAGGCCTTCATGAGCAGTTCTTC
cdr3_aa: CSAKPAGTGLHEQFF
clone_size: many
v_call: TRBV20-1
d_call: TRBD1
j_call: TRBJ2-1

cdr3_nt: TGTGCCAGCAGCGAAGGGACTAGCGGGAGCACAGATACGCAGTATTTT
cdr3_aa: CASSEGTSGSTDTQYF
clone_size: many
v_call: TRBV7-2
d_call: TRBD2
j_call: TRBJ2-3

cdr3_nt: TGTGCCAGCAGTCCCTCGGGGGGGGCCGGCGGCTACACCTTC
cdr3_aa: CASSPSGGAGGYTF
clone_size: many
v_call: TRBV7-3
d_call: NA
j_call: TRBJ1-2

cdr3_nt: TGTGCCAGCAGTTTCGGGGATAAGGACACCATATATTTT
cdr3_aa: CASSFGDKDTIYF
clone_size: many
v_call: TRBV12-3/TRBV12-4
d_call: NA
j_call: TRBJ1-3

cdr3_nt: TGTACCATCAGCGAAGGGACTATCTGGGATTGGGGTCAAGAGACCCAGTACTTC
cdr3_aa: CTISEGTIWDWGQETQYF
clone_size: once
v_call: TRBV6-4
d_call: TRBD2
j_call: TRBJ2-5

cdr3_nt: TGTGCCAGCAGCTTAGTTGGTAGCGGGAGGGCCATCCATAGGGAGACCCAGTACTTC
cdr3_aa: CASSLVGSGRAIHRETQYF
clone_size: NA
v_call: TRBV11-2
d_call: TRBD2
j_call: TRBJ2-5

cdr3_nt: TGTGCCGTCGGACAGGGGGCGAGGATGAACACTGAAGCTTTCTTT
cdr3_aa: CAVGQGARMNTEAFF
clone_size: NA
v_call: TRBV10-3
d_call: TRBD1
j_call: TRBJ1-1

cdr3_nt: TGTGCCAGCAGCTCAGGGGGCGCAACTGAAGCTTTCTTT
cdr3_aa: CASSSGGATEAFF
clone_size: many
v_call: TRBV7-9
d_call: TRBD1
j_call: TRBJ1-1

cdr3_nt: TGTGCCAGCAGTTACAAAGGGGGCATTCAGCCCCAGCATTTT
cdr3_aa: CASSYKGGIQPQHF
clone_size: many
v_call: TRBV6-5
d_call: TRBD1
j_call: TRBJ1-5

cdr3_nt: TGTGCCAGCGGTTACAATACCACCTACAATGAGCAGTTCTTC
cdr3_aa: CASGYNTTYNEQFF
clone_size: NA
v_call: TRBV14
d_call: NA
j_call: TRBJ2-1

cdr3_nt: TGTGCCAGCAGCCCACAGTCGGGGCTGGAGAGGTTCTTC
cdr3_aa: CASSPQSGLERFF
clone_size: many
v_call: TRBV7-2
d_call: NA
j_call: TRBJ2-1

cdr3_nt: TGTGCCATCAGAGTCCGCGGGAGCTCCTACGAGCAGTACTTC
cdr3_aa: CAIRVRGSSYEQYF
clone_size: many
v_call: TRBV10-3
d_call: TRBD2
j_call: TRBJ2-7

cdr3_nt: TGTGCCAGCAGTTTACCCCGGGGGCGAGGCGGGGAGCTGTTTTTT
cdr3_aa: CASSLPRGRGGELFF
clone_size: many
v_call: TRBV28
d_call: NA
j_call: TRBJ2-2

cdr3_nt: TGTGCCAGCAGCCGTAGTGGATATCACGGGGACCCCGGGGAGCTGTTTTTT
cdr3_aa: CASSRSGYHGDPGELFF
clone_size: NA
v_call: TRBV7-9
d_call: NA
j_call: TRBJ2-2

cdr3_nt: TGCAGCGCTCCCCCCGGGACTAGAAAATTCTACAATGAGCAGTTCTTC
cdr3_aa: CSAPPGTRKFYNEQFF
clone_size: NA
v_call: TRBV29-1
d_call: TRBD2
j_call: TRBJ2-1

cdr3_nt: TGTGCCACCTTATTAGGGGGAGGGCCGGCAGATACGCAGTATTTT
cdr3_aa: CATLLGGGPADTQYF
clone_size: many
v_call: TRBV25-1
d_call: NA
j_call: TRBJ2-3